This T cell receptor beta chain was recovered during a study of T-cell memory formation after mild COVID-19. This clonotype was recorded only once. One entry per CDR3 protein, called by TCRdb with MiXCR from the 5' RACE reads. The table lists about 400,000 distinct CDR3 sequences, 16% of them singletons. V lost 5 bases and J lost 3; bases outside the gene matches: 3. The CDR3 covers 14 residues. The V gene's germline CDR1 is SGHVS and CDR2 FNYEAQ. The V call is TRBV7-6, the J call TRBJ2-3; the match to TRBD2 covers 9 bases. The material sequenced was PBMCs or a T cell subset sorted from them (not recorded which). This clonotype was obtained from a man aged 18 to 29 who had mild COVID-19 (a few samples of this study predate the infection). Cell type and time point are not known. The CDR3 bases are TGTGCCAGCAGCCCTAGCGGGGAGACAGATACGCAGTATTTT. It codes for CASSPSGETDTQYF.